A single sample is the source of the 5 T cell receptor beta chains below, sequenced in a study of OX40 agonist ivuxolimab in advanced cancers. Assay: immunoSEQ multiplex PCR; the TCRdb copy retains only in-frame clones and omits some. In the table there are about 70,000 clones, roughly nine tenths of which are singletons. The material sequenced was CD4+ or CD8+ T cells sorted from blood, taken in a trial of the OX40 agonist ivuxolimab. Receptor source: an adult with an advanced solid tumor such as melanoma, head and neck, liver or kidney cancer.

The chain carries TRBV5-1 and TRBJ1-1, with TRBD1 matching over 9 bases. Germline-derived CDR1 and CDR2 are SGHRS and YFSETQ. The CDR3 spans 14 residues. Losses at the gene ends were 7 bases for V and 1 base for J; bases not matched to a gene: 5. The CDR3 spells CASLPGQGNTEAFF. The CDR3 region has the DNA TGCGCCAGCTTACCGGGACAGGGGAACACTGAAGCTTTCTTT. Filled out from reference TRBV5-1 and TRBJ1-1, the complete variable domain reads KAGVTQTPRYLIKTRGQQVTLSCSPISGHRSVSWYQQTPGQGLQFLFEYFSETQRNKGNFPGRFSGRQFSNSRSEMNVSTLELGDSALYLCASLPGQGNTEAFFGQGTRLTVV.

CDR3 DNA sequence: TGTGCCAGCAGTGAAACCTGGGGGTCCTACACCGGGGAGCTGTTTTTT. It is translated as CASSETWGSYTGELFF. The gene calls are TRBV6-1 and TRBJ2-2; tentatively, D is TRBD1 or TRBD2 (5 bases each). Germline V gene sequence: CDR1 MNHNS, CDR2 SASEGT. The length of the CDR3 is 16 residues. Trimming cost V 2 bases and J 3 bases, with 13 bases left between them.

This chain uses TRBV5-6 with TRBJ2-7; TRBD1 matches 9 bases. The CDR3 consists of 14 residues. Germline CDR1 reads SGHDT; CDR2 reads YYEEEE. Losses at the gene ends were 4 bases for V and 3 bases for J; bases not matched to a gene: 5. The DNA for the CDR3 is TGTGCCAGCAGCCTGGGACAGGGTTACTACGAGCAGTACTTC. Protein: CASSLGQGYYEQYF.

The genes are TRBV19 and TRBJ2-2; weak D call: TRBD1 (5 bases). CDR1 is LNHDA, CDR2 SQIVND, per germline (reference sequence). The V end lost 7 bases, the J end lost 7 bases, and 10 bases lay between the germline ends. The CDR3 runs 12 residues. This CDR3 is CASNQGGGELFF. In DNA, the CDR3 is TGTGCCAGTAACCAGGGTGGCGGGGAGCTGTTTTTT.

The chain couples TRBV5-1 to TRBJ1-5; the D gene is possibly TRBD1 (6 bases). The germline CDR1 and CDR2 sequences are SGHRS and YFSETQ. The V gene lost 1 base and the J gene lost 0 bases, with 8 bases spanning the gap. This CDR3 contains 15 residues. The CDR3 loop reads CASSLQGTSNQPQHF. DNA for the CDR3: TGCGCCAGCAGCTTGCAGGGGACTAGCAATCAGCCCCAGCATTTT.